This T cell receptor beta chain was identified in a study of regulatory T cells in long-lasting Graves disease. According to the study, TCR beta libraries were built with iRepertoire HTBI primers and CDR3-region Arm-PCR. Each CDR3 protein gets one entry after TCRdb re-called the multiplex PCR reads with MiXCR. The sample consists of over 400,000 distinct CDR3 sequences, 13% to 15% of them appearing once. Germline V gene data show CDR1 as MGHRA and CDR2 as YSYEKL. The length of the CDR3 is 12 residues. V shed 2 bases and J shed 6 bases, with 5 bases lying between them. As for time point: newly diagnosed GD, antithyroid drugs for less than 3 months. PBMC-derived RNA was used for the TCR library. These data also featured in a second study, about T cells in Graves' hyperthyroidism and ophthalmopathy. That source notes: Thyroid ultrasound and orbital computed tomography, with clinical symptoms and serum thyroxine and TRAb, informed diagnoses.

The receptor comes from a woman aged 45-65 years with Graves disease. The sequencing here drew on peripheral blood mononuclear cells (PBMCs), taken at new diagnosis, from a patient treated with antithyroid drugs. This chain connects TRBV4-1 to TRBJ2-1; unclear D gene. CDR3 in DNA: TGCGCCAGCAGCCAAAGGGTCAATGAGCAGTTCTTC. It specifies CASSQRVNEQFF.